This T cell receptor (beta chain) was captured by sequencing in a study of cytomegalovirus exposure and HLA in healthy donors. PCR primers comprised 60 Vbeta and 13 Jbeta primers. The data were produced by immunoSEQ multiplex PCR, yet TCRdb's version contains in-frame clones alone and is incomplete. The data hold about 160,000 clones, with roughly two thirds observed a single time. Germline CDR1 is SGHTA and CDR2 is FQGNSA. V lost 1 base to trimming and J lost 4 bases; unmatched junction nucleotides: 4. The CDR3 consists of 15 residues. Sample: PBMCs. The source of this sequence is a woman younger than 45 in good health and CMV-seronegative. The V call is TRBV7-2, the J call TRBJ1-5; 7 nucleotides align to TRBD1. CDR3 loop: CASSLDRGLNQPQHF. The CDR3 DNA reads TGTGCCAGCAGCTTAGACAGGGGATTGAATCAGCCCCAGCATTTT.